This T cell receptor (beta chain) derives from a study of T cells in Graves' hyperthyroidism and ophthalmopathy. RNA transcripts were the template for amplifying TCR beta CDR3 regions. First-round RT-PCR of the TCR CDR3 relied on the HTBI primer set. TCRdb independently ran MiXCR on the multiplex PCR reads; one entry per CDR3 protein. Among some 350,000 distinct CDR3 sequences listed, roughly 19% were seen once. PBMCs were derived from around 10 ml fresh peripheral blood. The sequenced sample was blood. The sequence came from a woman under 30 with Graves' hyperthyroidism.

The CDR3 DNA follows: TGCGCCAGCAGCCAAGAGAATAAAGAGACCCAGTACTTC. This translates into CASSQENKETQYF. This sequence joins TRBV4-1 and TRBJ2-5; no clear D. Germline V gene data show CDR1 as MGHRA and CDR2 as YSYEKL. Trimming shortened V by 0 bases and J by 3 bases, and 5 bases separated the two germline ends. The CDR3 totals 13 residues.